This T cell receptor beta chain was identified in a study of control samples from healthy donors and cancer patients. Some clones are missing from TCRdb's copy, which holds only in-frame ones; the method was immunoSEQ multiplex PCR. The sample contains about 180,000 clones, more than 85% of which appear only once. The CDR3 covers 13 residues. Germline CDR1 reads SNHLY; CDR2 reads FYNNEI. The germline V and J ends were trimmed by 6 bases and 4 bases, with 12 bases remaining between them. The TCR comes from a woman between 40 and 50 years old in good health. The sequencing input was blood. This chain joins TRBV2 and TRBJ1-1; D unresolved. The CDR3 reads CASRLETGTEAFF. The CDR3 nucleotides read TGTGCCAGCAGACTAGAGACGGGCACTGAAGCTTTCTTT.